Shown below are 22 T cell receptor beta chains from a single sample sequenced in a study of beta chain features in type 1 diabetes. The entirety of the isolated RNA underwent reverse transcription, so expressed TCRB transcripts were sequenced. This table comes from immunoSEQ multiplex PCR, and its TCRdb copy is limited to in-frame clones, with some not included. Among roughly 610,000 clones listed, around 15% were seen once. Material: naive CD4+ T cells from blood. These receptors were collected from a man younger than 35 in good health.

This clone was seen a few times. The gene calls are TRBV4-3 and TRBJ1-4; maybe TRBD1 (5 bases). Between the trimmed V and J ends, which lost 0 bases and 2 bases, there was a span of 7 bases. CDR1 is LGHNA, CDR2 YSLEER, per germline. The CDR3 extends over 15 amino acids. This chain's CDR3 is CASSQETATNEKLFF. CDR3 bases: TGCGCCAGCAGCCAAGAGACAGCGACTAATGAAAAACTGTTTTTT.

Points on this clone: Compared with germline, one end of the junction differs, possibly owing to a read error. This sequence joins TRBV7-7 and TRBJ2-2; unclear D gene. The CDR3 extends over 15 amino acids. In germline, CDR1 is SSHAT, CDR2 FNYEAQ (reference sequence). The CDR3 sequence: CASSLGLSGTGELFF. The CDR3 nucleotides are TGTGCTAGCAGCTTAGGGCTATCGGGCACCGGGGAGCTGTTTTTT.

This clone has only a few counts. This chain connects TRBV27 to TRBJ2-2; D gene unclear. V lost 2 bases, J lost 3 bases, and 7 bases lay in between. The germline V gene encodes CDR1 MNHEY and CDR2 SMNVEV (reference sequence). The CDR3 has 14 amino acids. This chain's CDR3 is CASSLAFHTGELFF. The CDR3 DNA sequence: TGTGCCAGCAGTTTAGCTTTCCACACCGGGGAGCTGTTTTTT.

This clone was observed a handful of times. The chain links TRBV7-2 to TRBJ2-3; D might be TRBD1 (5 bases). The CDR3 sequence is 15 residues long. The germline V gene has CDR1 SGHTA and CDR2 FQGNSA. Trimming removed 2 bases from V and 3 bases from J, with 12 bases in between. CDR3 region: CASSLQGLGTDTQYF. As DNA, the CDR3 is TGTGCCAGCAGCTTACAGGGTCTAGGAACAGATACGCAGTATTTT.

The chain is built from TRBV5-6 and TRBJ1-1; a weak D match, TRBD1 (5 bases). The V gene lost 0 bases and the J gene lost 3 bases, with 9 bases spanning the gap. CDR1 SGHDT and CDR2 YYEEEE come from the germline V gene. The CDR3 has 14 amino acids. The CDR3 sequence is CASSLAGYDTEAFF. The CDR3, as DNA: TGTGCCAGCAGCTTGGCAGGGTATGACACTGAAGCTTTCTTT.

This chain uses TRBV5-4 with TRBJ2-1; 7 positions agree with TRBD2. This CDR3 spans 14 amino acids. The ends lost 6 bases at V and 6 bases at J; junction bases unmatched: 9. Germline V gene data show CDR1 as SGHNT and CDR2 as YYREEE (reference sequence). In DNA, the CDR3 is TGTGCCAGCAAAGTTTGGGAGGGCCCCAATGAGCAGTTCTTC. Amino acid sequence: CASKVWEGPNEQFF.

This clone was detected a few times. The chain has TRBV7-9 and TRBJ1-5; D not certain. The ends were cut back, 5 bases at V and 0 bases at J, with 8 bases in the middle. The germline gives CDR1 SEHNR, CDR2 FQNEAQ (reference sequence). This CDR3 contains 14 residues. As DNA, the CDR3 is TGTGCCAGCAGCCGGGAGTATAGCAATCAGCCCCAGCATTTT. Translating it yields CASSREYSNQPQHF.

This clone was picked up a small number of times. V usage is TRBV7-2 and J usage is TRBJ1-2, with 7 bases aligning to TRBD1. J lost 6 bases, V lost 4 bases, and 8 bases had no gene match. This CDR3 is built from 14 residues. The V gene's germline CDR1 is SGHTA and CDR2 FQGNSA. CDR3 sequence reads: CASSSYRDRDGYTF. The CDR3 nucleotides read TGTGCCAGCAGCTCATACCGGGACAGAGATGGCTACACCTTC.

This chain links TRBV7-8 with TRBJ2-1; the D is unclear. The CDR3 runs to 16 residues. Germline V gene sequence: CDR1 SGHVS, CDR2 FQNEAQ. The V gene lost 5 bases and the J gene lost 3 bases, with 17 bases spanning the gap. The chain's CDR3 is CASSPSYSLIYNEQFF. The DNA of the CDR3 is TGTGCCAGCAGCCCCTCCTACTCACTAATCTACAATGAGCAGTTCTTC.

The rearrangement links TRBV6-6 to TRBJ2-1; weak D call: TRBD2 (6 bases). Per germline, CDR1 MNHNY and CDR2 SVGAGI (reference sequence). V lost 0 bases and J lost 6, with 15 bases in between. The CDR3 extends over 16 amino acids. The CDR3 protein is CASSYSRGAATNEQFF. Written as DNA, the CDR3 is TGTGCCAGCAGTTACTCGCGCGGGGCAGCTACCAATGAGCAGTTCTTC.

This clone was observed a handful of times. Other DNA sequences in the sample encode the same CDR3. V gene TRBV28 combines with J gene TRBJ2-3; no reliable D call. Germline values: CDR1 MDHEN, CDR2 SYDVKM. This CDR3 is built from 14 residues. V lost 2 bases and J 1 base, leaving 7 bases between the germline ends. CDR3 sequence (DNA): TGTGCCAGCAGTTTACGTGGGGGCACAGATACGCAGTATTTT. It translates to CASSLRGGTDTQYF.

The chain links TRBV7-3 to TRBJ2-2; no clear D. CDR1 and CDR2 (germline): SGHTA, FQGTGA. V lost 2 bases and J lost 1, with 11 bases in between. This CDR3 region has 16 residues. CDR3: CASSLLGYRNTGELFF. Here the CDR3 DNA reads TGTGCCAGCAGCTTATTAGGGTATCGGAACACCGGGGAGCTGTTTTTT. Using reference TRBV7-3 and TRBJ2-2 for the parts outside the CDR3, the full variable domain is GAGVSQTPSNKVTEKGKYVELRCDPISGHTALYWYRQSLGQGPEFLIYFQGTGAADDSGLPNDRFFAVRPEGSVSTLKIQRTERGDSAVYLCASSLLGYRNTGELFFGEGSRLTVL.

This clone was picked up a small number of times. Additional DNA sequences in this sample encode the identical CDR3. CDR3 coding DNA: TGTGCCATCGGTAGCGGGAGCGGGGGGGCCCGCAATGAGCAGTTCTTC. This codes for CAIGSGSGGARNEQFF. V is TRBV10-3 and J is TRBJ2-1; 10 bases line up with TRBD2. CDR1 ENHRY and CDR2 SYGVKD come from the germline V gene. The junction had 13 bases not matched to a gene; V was cut back by 8 bases and J by 6 bases. The CDR3 sequence is 16 residues long.

The gene calls are TRBV15 and TRBJ2-1, with 8 bases that match TRBD2. This CDR3 region has 16 residues. Germline CDR1 and CDR2: LNHNV and YYDKDF (reference sequence). V lost 0 bases to trimming and J lost 6 bases; unmatched junction nucleotides: 7. The DNA for the CDR3 is TGTGCCACCAGCAGAGATGTGGGACTAGTTTCCAATGAGCAGTTCTTC. It yields the protein CATSRDVGLVSNEQFF.

The rearrangement joins TRBV7-3 to TRBJ2-2; a weak D match, TRBD1 (6 bases). The CDR3 is 15 amino acids. The V gene lost 1 base and the J gene lost 0 bases, with 6 bases spanning the gap. Looked up from germline, CDR1 is SGHTA and CDR2 is FQGTGA. CDR3 in amino acids: CASSLNRANTGELFF. CDR3 nucleotides: TGTGCCAGCAGCTTAAACAGGGCGAACACCGGGGAGCTGTTTTTT.

The chain combines TRBV11-2 with TRBJ1-2; 7 positions match TRBD1. V was clipped by 6 bases and J by 5 bases; unmatched bases: 15. Germline loops: CDR1 SGHAT, CDR2 FQNNGV. The CDR3 contains 16 residues. DNA of the CDR3: TGTGCCAGCAGATCATCACCGGGACAGAGATTGTATGGCTACACCTTC. Translation: CASRSSPGQRLYGYTF.

This clone was observed a handful of times. The chain employs TRBV27 and TRBJ2-7; a possible D gene is TRBD2 (6 bases). Trimming took 6 bases from V and 5 from J, leaving 17 bases between them. CDR3 length: 14 amino acids. Germline CDR1 and CDR2: MNHEY and SMNVEV (reference sequence). CDR3 in DNA: TGTGCCAGCAGACGTAGCGGAAGACCTCACGAGCAGTACTTC. Translation: CASRRSGRPHEQYF.

This clone turned up a few times. The DNA of the CDR3 is TGTGCCAGCAGTTCCGGGACTAGCGGTTACGAGCAGTACTTC. Translation: CASSSGTSGYEQYF. This chain joins TRBV6-8 and TRBJ2-7; 11 bases are a match to TRBD2. The V gene end was trimmed by 4 bases and the J gene end by 4 bases; junction bases not matched to a gene: 3. The CDR3 runs 14 residues. From germline, CDR1 is MNHGY and CDR2 SAAAGT.

This rearrangement joins TRBV18 to TRBJ2-7; the D is unclear. The CDR3 runs to 15 residues. CDR1 is KGHSH and CDR2 is LQKENI in the germline V gene. V lost 6 bases to trimming and J lost 5 bases, with 20 bases between them. The CDR3: CASSPLRSTVDEQYF. CDR3 coding DNA: TGTGCCAGCTCGCCCTTGCGGAGTACCGTGGACGAGCAGTACTTC. The whole variable domain, remainder taken from reference TRBV18 and TRBJ2-7, is NAGVMQNPRHLVRRRGQEARLRCSPMKGHSHVYWYRQLPEEGLKFMVYLQKENIIDESGMPKERFSAEFPKEGPSILRIQQVVRGDSAAYFCASSPLRSTVDEQYFGPGTRLTVT.

The V gene is TRBV13, the J gene TRBJ2-7; 7 bases match TRBD1. CDR1 is PRHDT and CDR2 is FYEKMQ in the germline V gene (reference sequence). V lost 4 bases to trimming and J lost 3 bases; unmatched junction nucleotides: 9. CDR3 length: 15 residues. The CDR3 DNA sequence: TGTGCCAGCAGCTCCCAACCGGGACAGAACTACGAGCAGTACTTC. Its translation: CASSSQPGQNYEQYF.

This clone was seen more than once but under ten times. This chain connects TRBV28 to TRBJ1-5, with 8 nucleotides matching TRBD1. V lost 3 bases, J lost 6 bases, and 7 bases stayed unmatched. The CDR3 has 15 residues. The germline gives CDR1 MDHEN, CDR2 SYDVKM. CDR3 nucleotide sequence: TGTGCCAGCAGTTTTGGACAGGGTGGAGGTCAGCCCCAGCATTTT. Translated, it gives CASSFGQGGGQPQHF.

This rearrangement joins TRBV7-2 to TRBJ1-6; D not resolved. There are 16 residues in the CDR3. V lost 2 bases to trimming and J lost 3 bases, with 11 bases between them. Per the germline V gene, CDR1 is SGHTA and CDR2 is FQGNSA. The CDR3 DNA follows: TGTGCCAGCAGCTTATTCAACAGATACTATAATTCACCCCTCCACTTT. Its translation: CASSLFNRYYNSPLHF.